This record concerns one T cell receptor (beta chain) sequence. The target antigen is unknown. V was trimmed by 1 base and J by 0 bases, leaving 12 bases between them. There are 16 residues in the CDR3. The source of the sample is a study of T-cell memory formation after mild COVID-19. One entry per CDR3 protein results from TCRdb running MiXCR on the 5' RACE reads. The profile shows hundreds of thousands of distinct CDR3 sequences, approximately 27% of them singletons. Study-wide results and limits: CD4/CD8 balance characterized clones contracting day 15 to 85, and CD4+ skew characterized later expanders.

The sequence was collected from an adult woman who had mild COVID-19 (a few samples of this study predate the infection). Cell type and time point are not known. V and J are TRBV12-3 or TRBV12-4 and TRBJ1-1; D may be TRBD1 (5 bases). Sequencing was done on a sample of PBMCs or a T cell subset sorted from them (not recorded which). CDR3 amino acids: CASSLGWGGLNTEAFF. The CDR3 DNA follows: TGTGCCAGCAGTTTAGGCTGGGGGGGGTTGAACACTGAAGCTTTCTTT.